This T cell receptor beta chain is from a study of vaccination effects on CD4 cells after COVID-19. Repertoires were generated with immunoSEQ multiplex PCR, while TCRdb's copy carries only in-frame clones and drops some. Found here are about 31,000 clones, around 75% of them singletons; the top ten hold 14%. In the ViraFEST assay, antigen-specific CD4+ clonotypes were identified by expansion after peptide-pool stimulation. Once cultured for under 11 days, the cells underwent separation to obtain CD4+ T cells. All participants had two doses of either the BNT162b2 or mRNA-1273 vaccine. Nucleocapsid antibodies were negative in the vaccine recipients, who had never had SARS-CoV-2 infection. Every well got over 1.5 million PBMC, which were grown with about 10 IU/ml IL-2 and 10 ug/ml peptides. Replacing half the medium with IL-2 medium was done on days 3 and 7. The J segment lost 0 bases and the V segment lost 5 bases, leaving 9 bases of the junction unmatched. CDR1 is SGHNT and CDR2 is YYREEE in the germline V gene (reference sequence). The length of the CDR3 is 17 residues.

About this clone itself: Its antigen is currently unknown.

This receptor was identified in a human donor who received a COVID-19 vaccine. The sequences come from CD4+ T cells from PBMCs cultured with HCoV-229E spike peptides, collected after COVID-19 vaccination. The rearrangement links TRBV5-4 to TRBJ2-3; the match to TRBD2 covers 10 bases. CDR3 nucleotides: TGTGCCAGCAGACAAAGAACTAGCGGGATAAGCACAGATACGCAGTATTTT. Amino acid sequence: CASRQRTSGISTDTQYF.